The subject of this entry is one T cell receptor beta chain. Participants reported their clinical history, and cohort assignment relied on those reports. The V gene's germline CDR1 is KGHDR and CDR2 SFDVKD. The CDR3 extends over 22 amino acids. V dropped 2 bases and J dropped 0; count of bases not matched to a gene: 20. Sequenced by immunoSEQ multiplex PCR; TCRdb stores in-frame clones only, minus some. The sample has about 310,000 clones; 75% to 90% are singletons. These data are taken from a study of blood T cell repertoires in COVID-19. The wider study: The study drew acute and convalescent COVID-19 samples from the United States, Italy and Spain. T cells, B-cell-depleted T cells, or PBMCs supplied cDNA or gDNA.

This TCR was sampled from a man aged 30-40 years who had recovered from COVID-19. This sequence joins TRBV24-1 and TRBJ1-5, with 8 bases lining up with TRBD1. The sample comprised PBMCs or T cells enriched from blood (not recorded which). The CDR3 DNA is TGTGCCACCAGTGATTGGGGGGAACAGGGGGTAAGTTCGAGCAATAGCAATCAGCCCCAGCATTTT. This gives the protein CATSDWGEQGVSSSNSNQPQHF.